The T cell receptor (beta chain) described here comes from a study of T cells in Graves' hyperthyroidism and ophthalmopathy. Regarding the study as a whole: Among clonotypes expanded in thyroid above 0.001, most were also found in blood.

As to this clonotype: Its cognate antigen is unknown.

Amplification targeted TCR beta CDR3 regions from RNA transcripts. First-round RT-PCR targeting the TCR CDR3 was performed with the HTBI primer set. TCRdb used MiXCR to reprocess the multiplex PCR reads, holding one entry per CDR3 protein. Of about half a million distinct CDR3 sequences listed, about 20% are singletons. V lost 4 bases and J lost 0, with 12 bases in between. Germline CDR1 and CDR2: LNHDA and SQIVND (reference sequence). This CDR3 comprises 15 residues. This chain links TRBV19 with TRBJ1-2; D is unclear. The sample taken for sequencing was blood. The source of this sequence is a man aged 35 to 55 with Graves' ophthalmopathy. The CDR3 here is CASSKSSTANYGYTF. The CDR3 region has the DNA TGTGCCAGTAGTAAATCCTCGACGGCTAACTATGGCTACACCTTC.